This T cell receptor (beta chain) comes out of a study of T cell responses to AZD1222 COVID-19 vaccine. Trimming pared 2 bases from V and 4 bases from J, leaving 14 bases between. Per the germline V gene, CDR1 is SEHNR and CDR2 is FQNEAQ (reference sequence). This CDR3 spans 15 amino acids. Profiling relied on immunoSEQ multiplex PCR, and the TCRdb table lists in-frame clones only, not all of them. The sample records roughly 150,000 clones, 80% to 90% being singletons. The table lists this clone with a count of one. Its antigen remains unknown. Points from the study as a whole: The donor group comprised mostly white British people and more females; the analysis possibly underestimated clonal diversity.

The receptor comes from an adult in good health. The sample here was peripheral blood, taken on day 0 of AZD1222 vaccination. V usage is TRBV7-9 and J usage is TRBJ2-5; D perhaps matches TRBD2 (6 bases). CDR3 DNA sequence: TGTGCCAGCAGCTTATCGACGGGGGTGGGAGAGACCCAGTACTTC. It translates to CASSLSTGVGETQYF.